Sequencing of this T cell receptor (beta chain) was carried out in a study of cytomegalovirus exposure and HLA in healthy donors. Background on the study: Early released data had about 85 million unique TCRs, all coming from HLA-typed donors.

The CDR3 contains 13 residues. Germline V gene data show CDR1 as SGHNT and CDR2 as YYREEE (reference sequence). Trimming shortened V by 0 bases and J by 2 bases, and 5 bases separated the two germline ends. Study-level results: An analysis was carried out later, and it reportedly showed fewer N-insertions in an Asian-associated ancestry cluster than the roughly 700-donor mean. In presence/absence analyses, roughly uniform sequencing depth across donors was assumed.

PCR was performed using 60 Vbeta and 13 Jbeta primers. The data were produced by immunoSEQ multiplex PCR, yet TCRdb's version contains in-frame clones alone and is incomplete. The data hold 150,000 to 200,000 clones, with 80% observed a single time. In its sample, this clone was seen a few times. Antigen: not known. What was sequenced was PBMCs. This chain joins TRBV5-4 and TRBJ2-5; D remains ambiguous. This TCR was recovered from a man aged 25-40 years in good health and CMV-seropositive. The CDR3 nucleotides are TGTGCCAGCAGCTTGGTATTACAAGAGACCCAGTACTTC. This sequence encodes CASSLVLQETQYF.